The source of this TCR beta chain is a study of regulatory T cells in long-lasting Graves disease. The germline gives CDR1 SQVTM, CDR2 ANQGSEA. The CDR3 covers 12 residues. Deletions cut 5 bases from V and 7 bases from J, with 14 bases between. Time point defined: persistent/refractory GD, antithyroid drugs over 5 years with positive TRAb. The TCR library was prepared using RNA isolated from PBMCs. One endocrinology department in Xi'an, China, was where patients came from. A blood draw put around 9 milliliters of peripheral blood into EDTA tubes. Arm-PCR of CDR3 regions with iRepertoire HTBI primers generated TCR beta libraries. TCRdb re-called the multiplex PCR reads with MiXCR, one entry per CDR3 protein. This repertoire shows about 290,000 distinct CDR3 sequences, around 21% found once; its top ten account for roughly three fifths. A word on this clonotype: Its antigen is as yet unknown.

Study results and caveats: Persistent Graves' patients possessed reduced TCR diversity relative to recently diagnosed ones. Comparison showed that persistent patients shared more public clonotypes (roughly 2,700) than new patients (roughly 970).

The input for sequencing was peripheral blood mononuclear cells (PBMCs), taken when the disease was refractory, from a patient treated with antithyroid drugs. The TCR originated in a female donor with Graves disease. The chain links TRBV29-1 to TRBJ1-1; unclear D gene. The CDR3 nucleotides read TGCAGCGTTAGGTGGGAGGGCCGTGAAGCTTTCTTT. Encoded protein: CSVRWEGREAFF.